This TCR beta chain was sequenced for a study of long-term antiretroviral therapy in people with HIV (dated by TCRdb to between 2021 and 2022). Background for the entire study: The earliest samples were collected roughly a decade before the 2015 WHO recommendation for immediate ART, at a time when ART was usually postponed until CD4 counts fell. Whether ART initiation and durable HIV suppression were associated with changes in peripheral blood TRB repertoire composition and diversity was tested in a retrospective serial study. From 25 to 30 adults with confirmed HIV infection, the cohort provided under 200 cryopreserved PBMC samples, gathered serially across a mean of roughly 6 years (range 1-12). Of the approximately 30 participants with HIV, approximately twelve were female. No cross-contamination during QIAcube processing was shown when test extractions of a monoclonal T-cell line were performed alongside over 25 polyclonal samples. Summary of the overall study and its limitations: Limited PBMC availability meant only the TCR beta chain was sequenced, without alpha chain pairing. The repertoire was dominated across all time points by expanded TRB clones identified before ART initiation, although this dominance was seen to fluctuate and to decrease in many PLHIV after ART. ART initiation was associated with a significant increase in TRB diversity, but diversity stayed significantly below transplant donor controls even after long-term ART. Because cell numbers in pre-ART samples were limited, unsorted PBMC were profiled instead of sorted CD4+ and CD8+ T cells. Samples dated from 2004 to 2017, and the ART regimens used may be less effective than current ones. Inferences about post-ART repertoire changes were limited because no data were available on ART adherence, viral resistance or therapy changes. Compared with controls, HIV repertoires had narrower CDR3 length ranges, and the network structure pointed to an antigen-experienced repertoire that shifted only slightly toward naive after ART.

V is clipped by 2 bases and J by 6 bases, and the sequence between their germline boundaries is 17 bases long. Inclusive of the bounding cysteine and phenylalanine, the CDR3 is 16 residues long. The only DNA kept is the CDR3, 48 bases in frame from the first base. Via the germline V gene, CDR1 is KGHSH and CDR2 LQKENI. The immunoSEQ hsTCRB v3.0 assay was used at survey level resolution to sequence the TRB variable region. A depth of about 35,000-55,000 T-cell genomes per sample was targeted for TRB sequencing. Pooled TRB libraries were sequenced on an Illumina MiSeq with a v3 150-cycle kit. Processing in the source paper ran as follows. Repertoire analysis was performed in R inside a reproducible Nextflow workflow that covered QC, data transformation and analysis. Custom analyses were implemented in LymphoSeq2, an R package for AIRR-Seq data exploration. A handful of samples that yielded fewer than 5000 total TRB sequences were excluded, so that more than 150 HIV repertoires were analyzed. Among the approximately 190 retained HIV repertoires, approximately 59 were collected before ART initiation and around 130 after ART initiation. Repertoires were downsampled to 5000 TRB nucleotide sequences, and summary statistics were averaged over 100 downsampling iterations. TRB sequences were retained for analysis only if CDR3 regions of at least seven amino acids were present. Diversity was measured with a Shannon entropy-derived clonality score and the Gini coefficient. Repertoire networks linked the top 5000 CDR3 amino acid sequences whenever two sequences differed by an edit distance of one. Antigen specificity groups and MHC restriction were predicted for TRB CDR3 amino acid sequences with GLIPH2. CDR3 amino acid sequences were matched against VDJdb and McPAS-TCR to flag known CMV, EBV, HIV or tissue antigen associations. Pre-ART, post-ART and control groups were compared with Wilcoxon signed-rank tests and Holm-Bonferroni correction. TCRdb stores this immuneACCESS table with in-frame sequences only. Part of the clones is absent; in the studies checked, under half of the shortfall reflects unresolved V genes, and no reason is known for the rest. The V and J calls and the clone size are those of that table, but D and trimming were determined from the DNA. This sample is represented by more than 20,000 clones; 86% of them were singletons. The ten largest make up around 4% of the sample.

Note on this clone: It has no known antigen specificity. Base quality data are lacking; no much larger clone is found one base away.

To be included, a participant needed at least one PBMC sample from before ART initiation plus at least two post-ART samples. All participants with HIV were treated in the United States of America. Before DNA extraction, cryopreserved samples containing about 1-11 million PBMC were thawed and washed. At the time of the earliest PBMC sample, participants with HIV were aged between roughly 20 and 55 years. PBMC samples were contributed by each participant from 1-4 timepoints before ART initiation and 2-8 timepoints after ART initiation, with a median of 7 samples. For every participant, serial HIV viral load, CD4+ T-cell count, ART history and demographic data were obtained. Genomic DNA was extracted from unsorted PBMC with a Qiagen kit on a QIAcube, processed in batches of 12 samples.

The chain couples TRBV18 to TRBJ2-4; the D gene cannot be resolved reliably. This receptor was taken from a woman between 25 and 40 years old with HIV. The sample consisted of unsorted PBMCs, taken 1.9 years after starting antiretroviral therapy. The nucleotide sequence reads as follows: TGTGCCAGCTCACCAGGCAGCCTACCCCCAGGAAACATTCAGTACTTC. It translates to CASSPGSLPPGNIQYF.